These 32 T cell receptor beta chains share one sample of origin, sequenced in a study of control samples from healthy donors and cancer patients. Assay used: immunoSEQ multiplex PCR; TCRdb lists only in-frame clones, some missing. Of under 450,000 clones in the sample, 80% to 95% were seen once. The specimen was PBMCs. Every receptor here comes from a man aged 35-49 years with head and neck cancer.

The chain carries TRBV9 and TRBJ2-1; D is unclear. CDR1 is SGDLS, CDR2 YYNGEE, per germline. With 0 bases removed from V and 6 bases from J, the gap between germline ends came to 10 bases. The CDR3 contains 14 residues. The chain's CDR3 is CASSVDSPINEQFF. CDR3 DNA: TGTGCCAGCAGCGTAGATAGTCCGATCAATGAGCAGTTCTTC.

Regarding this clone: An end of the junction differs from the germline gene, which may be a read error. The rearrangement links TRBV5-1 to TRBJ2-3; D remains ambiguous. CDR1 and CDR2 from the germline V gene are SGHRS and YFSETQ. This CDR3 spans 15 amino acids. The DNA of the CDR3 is TGCACCAGCAGCTGGAGACGGTTGAGCACAGATACGCAGTATTTT. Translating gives CTSSWRRLSTDTQYF.

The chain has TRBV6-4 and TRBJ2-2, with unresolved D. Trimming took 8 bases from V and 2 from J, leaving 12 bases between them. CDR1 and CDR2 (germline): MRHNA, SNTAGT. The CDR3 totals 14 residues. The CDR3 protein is CASRGQENTGELFF. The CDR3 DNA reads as TGTGCCAGCCGCGGCCAGGAAAACACCGGGGAGCTGTTTTTT.

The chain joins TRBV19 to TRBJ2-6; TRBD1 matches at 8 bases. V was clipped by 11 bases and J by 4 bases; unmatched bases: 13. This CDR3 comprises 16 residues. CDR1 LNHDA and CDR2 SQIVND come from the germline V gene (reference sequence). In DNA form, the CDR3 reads TGTGCCGCCACGGACAGGGCCTCGGGCGGGGCCAACGTCCTGACTTTC. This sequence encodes CAATDRASGGANVLTF.

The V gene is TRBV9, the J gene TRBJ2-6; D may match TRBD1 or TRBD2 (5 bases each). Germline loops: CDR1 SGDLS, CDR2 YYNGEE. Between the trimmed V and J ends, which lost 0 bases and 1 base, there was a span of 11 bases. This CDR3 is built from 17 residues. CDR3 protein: CASSVARGESGANVLTF. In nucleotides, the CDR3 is TGTGCCAGCAGCGTAGCACGAGGGGAATCTGGGGCCAACGTCCTGACTTTC.

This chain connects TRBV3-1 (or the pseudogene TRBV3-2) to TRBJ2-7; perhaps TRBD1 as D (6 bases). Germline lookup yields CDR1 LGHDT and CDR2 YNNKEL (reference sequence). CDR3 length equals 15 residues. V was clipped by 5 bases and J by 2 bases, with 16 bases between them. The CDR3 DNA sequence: TGTGCCAGCAGCGCAACCGCCCCAGGGGCCTACGAGCAGTACTTC. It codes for CASSATAPGAYEQYF.

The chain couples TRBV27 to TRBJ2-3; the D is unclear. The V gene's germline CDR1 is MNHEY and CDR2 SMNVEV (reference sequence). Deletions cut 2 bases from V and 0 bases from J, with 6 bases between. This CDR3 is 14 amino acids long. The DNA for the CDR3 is TGTGCCAGCAGTTTAACTACTAGCACAGATACGCAGTATTTT. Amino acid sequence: CASSLTTSTDTQYF.

This chain's CDR3 is CATLYSRDQPQHF. Here the CDR3 DNA reads TGTGCCACCCTTTACTCACGGGATCAGCCCCAGCATTTT. The V and J genes are TRBV24-1 and TRBJ1-5; D remains unclear. CDR1 and CDR2 from the germline V gene are KGHDR and SFDVKD. The V gene lost 9 bases and the J gene lost 5 bases, with 13 bases spanning the gap. CDR3 length: 13 amino acids.

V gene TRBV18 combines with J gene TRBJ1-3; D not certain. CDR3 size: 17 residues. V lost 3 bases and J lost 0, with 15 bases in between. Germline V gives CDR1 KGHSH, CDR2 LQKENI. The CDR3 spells CASSPRRAADSGNTIYF. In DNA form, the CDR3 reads TGTGCCAGCTCACCTCGGAGGGCGGCGGACTCTGGAAACACCATATATTTT.

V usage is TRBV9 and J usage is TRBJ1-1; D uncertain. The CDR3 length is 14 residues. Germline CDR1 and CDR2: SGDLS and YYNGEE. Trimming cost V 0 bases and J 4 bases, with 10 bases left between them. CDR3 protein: CASSVDGVPTEAFF. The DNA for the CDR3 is TGTGCCAGCAGCGTAGATGGGGTCCCCACTGAAGCTTTCTTT. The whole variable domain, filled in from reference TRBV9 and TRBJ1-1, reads DSGVTQTPKHLITATGQRVTLRCSPRSGDLSVYWYQQSLDQGLQFLIQYYNGEERAKGNILERFSAQQFPDLHSELNLSSLELGDSALYFCASSVDGVPTEAFFGQGTRLTVV.

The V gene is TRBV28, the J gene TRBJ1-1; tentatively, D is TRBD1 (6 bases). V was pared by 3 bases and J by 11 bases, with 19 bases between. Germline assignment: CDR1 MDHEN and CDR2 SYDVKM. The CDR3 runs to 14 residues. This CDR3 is CASSFSSRGREAFF. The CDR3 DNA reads TGTGCCAGCAGTTTTTCCTCCCGGGGGCGGGAGGCTTTCTTT. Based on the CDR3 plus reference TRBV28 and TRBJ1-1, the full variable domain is DVKVTQSSRYLVKRTGEKVFLECVQDMDHENMFWYRQDPGLGLRLIYFSYDVKMKEKGDIPEGYSVSREKKERFSLILESASTNQTSMYLCASSFSSRGREAFFGQGTRLTVV.

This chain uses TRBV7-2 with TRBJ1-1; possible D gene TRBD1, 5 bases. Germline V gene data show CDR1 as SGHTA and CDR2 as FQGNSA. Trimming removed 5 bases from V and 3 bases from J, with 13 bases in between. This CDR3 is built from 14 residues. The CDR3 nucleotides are TGTGCCAGCAGCCATAGGGGTGGGGACACTGAAGCTTTCTTT. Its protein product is CASSHRGGDTEAFF. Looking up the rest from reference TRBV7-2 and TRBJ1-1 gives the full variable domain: GAGVSQSPSNKVTEKGKDVELRCDPISGHTALYWYRQSLGQGLEFLIYFQGNSAPDKSGLPSDRFSAERTGGSVSTLTIQRTQQEDSAVYLCASSHRGGDTEAFFGQGTRLTVV.

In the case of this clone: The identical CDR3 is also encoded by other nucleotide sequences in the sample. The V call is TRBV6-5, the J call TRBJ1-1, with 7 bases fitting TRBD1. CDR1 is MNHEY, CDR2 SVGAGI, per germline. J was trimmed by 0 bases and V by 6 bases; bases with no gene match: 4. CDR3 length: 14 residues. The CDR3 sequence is CASSSQGVNTEAFF. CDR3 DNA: TGTGCCAGCAGCTCCCAGGGGGTGAACACTGAAGCTTTCTTT.

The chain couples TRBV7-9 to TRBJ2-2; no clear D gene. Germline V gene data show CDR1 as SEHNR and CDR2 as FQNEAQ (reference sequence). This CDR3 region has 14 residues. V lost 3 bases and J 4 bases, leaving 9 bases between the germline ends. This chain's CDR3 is CASSFLASTGELFF. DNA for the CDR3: TGTGCCAGCAGCTTCTTGGCGAGCACCGGGGAGCTGTTTTTT.

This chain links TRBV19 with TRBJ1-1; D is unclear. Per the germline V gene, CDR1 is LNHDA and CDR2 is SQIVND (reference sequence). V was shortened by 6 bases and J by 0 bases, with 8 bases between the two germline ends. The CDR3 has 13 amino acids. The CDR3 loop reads CASSDPMNTEAFF. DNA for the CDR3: TGTGCCAGTAGCGATCCTATGAACACTGAAGCTTTCTTT.

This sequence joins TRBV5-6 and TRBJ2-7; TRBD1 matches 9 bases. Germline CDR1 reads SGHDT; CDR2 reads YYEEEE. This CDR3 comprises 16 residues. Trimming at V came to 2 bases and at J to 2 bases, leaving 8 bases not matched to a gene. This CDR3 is CASSFSAGQGTYEQYF. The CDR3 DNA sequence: TGTGCCAGCAGCTTCTCCGCGGGACAGGGCACCTACGAGCAGTACTTC.

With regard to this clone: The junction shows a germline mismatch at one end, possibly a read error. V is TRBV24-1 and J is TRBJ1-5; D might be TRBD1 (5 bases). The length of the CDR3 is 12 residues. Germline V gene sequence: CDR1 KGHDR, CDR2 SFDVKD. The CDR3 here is CATSVDGGEPTF. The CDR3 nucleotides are TGTGCCACCAGTGTCGATGGGGGGGAGCCTACTTTT.

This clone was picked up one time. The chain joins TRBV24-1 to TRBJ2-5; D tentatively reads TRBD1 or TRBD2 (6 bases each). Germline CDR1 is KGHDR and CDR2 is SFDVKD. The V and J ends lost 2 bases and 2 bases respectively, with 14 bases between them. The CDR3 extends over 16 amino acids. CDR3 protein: CATSDWRQGRQETQYF. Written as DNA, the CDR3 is TGTGCCACCAGTGATTGGCGTCAGGGGAGGCAAGAGACCCAGTACTTC.

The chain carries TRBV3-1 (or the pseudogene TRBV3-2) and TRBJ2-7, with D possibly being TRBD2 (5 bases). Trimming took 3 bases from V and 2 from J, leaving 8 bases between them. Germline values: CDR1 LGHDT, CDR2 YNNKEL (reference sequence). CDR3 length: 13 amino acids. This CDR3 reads CASSHGITYEQYF. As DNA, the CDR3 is TGTGCCAGCAGCCACGGGATAACCTACGAGCAGTACTTC.

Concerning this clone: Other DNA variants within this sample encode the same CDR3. CDR3 nucleotides: TGCGCCAGCAGCTTGACTAGCGGGATCGGCAATGAGCAGTTCTTC. Translation gives CASSLTSGIGNEQFF. The J gene is TRBJ2-1, the V gene TRBV5-1; TRBD2 matches at 10 bases. This CDR3 is built from 15 residues. The germline V gene has CDR1 SGHRS and CDR2 YFSETQ. V shed 1 base, J shed 6 bases, and the junction held 4 bases outside the gene matches.

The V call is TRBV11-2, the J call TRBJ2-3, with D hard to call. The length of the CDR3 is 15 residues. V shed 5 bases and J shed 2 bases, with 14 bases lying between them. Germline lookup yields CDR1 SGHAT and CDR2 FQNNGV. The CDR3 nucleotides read TGTGCCAGCAGCCGCCACGGACCGAACACAGATACGCAGTATTTT. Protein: CASSRHGPNTDTQYF. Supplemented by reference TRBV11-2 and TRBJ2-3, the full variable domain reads EAGVAQSPRYKIIEKRQSVAFWCNPISGHATLYWYQQILGQGPKLLIQFQNNGVVDDSQLPKDRFSAERLKGVDSTLKIQPAKLEDSAVYLCASSRHGPNTDTQYFGPGTRLTVL.

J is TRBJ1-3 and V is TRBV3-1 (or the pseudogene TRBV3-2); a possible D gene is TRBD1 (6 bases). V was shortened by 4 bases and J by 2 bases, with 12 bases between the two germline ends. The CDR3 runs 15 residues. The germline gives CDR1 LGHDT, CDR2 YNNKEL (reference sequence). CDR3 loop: CASSPQGSAGNTIYF. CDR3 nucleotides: TGTGCCAGCAGCCCCCAGGGGTCGGCTGGAAACACCATATATTTT.

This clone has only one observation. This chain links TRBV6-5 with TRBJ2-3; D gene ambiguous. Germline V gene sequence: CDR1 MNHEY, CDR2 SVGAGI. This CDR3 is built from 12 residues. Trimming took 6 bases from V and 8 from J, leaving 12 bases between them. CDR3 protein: CASRTLWSTQYF. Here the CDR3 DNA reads TGTGCCAGCAGGACCCTATGGTCTACGCAGTATTTT.

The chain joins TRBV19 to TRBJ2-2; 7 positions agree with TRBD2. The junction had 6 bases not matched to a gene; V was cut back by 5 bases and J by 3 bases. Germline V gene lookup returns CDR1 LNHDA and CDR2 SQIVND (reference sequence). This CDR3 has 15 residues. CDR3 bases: TGTGCCAGTAGTCCTATCGCGGGGGACACCGGGGAGCTGTTTTTT. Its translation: CASSPIAGDTGELFF.

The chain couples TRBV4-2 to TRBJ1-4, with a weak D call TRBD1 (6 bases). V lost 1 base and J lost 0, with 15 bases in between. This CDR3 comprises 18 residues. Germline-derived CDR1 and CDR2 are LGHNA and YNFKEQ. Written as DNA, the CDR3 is TGTGCCAGCAGCCAAGTTATTGGGGACACCTCAACTAATGAAAAACTGTTTTTT. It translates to CASSQVIGDTSTNEKLFF.

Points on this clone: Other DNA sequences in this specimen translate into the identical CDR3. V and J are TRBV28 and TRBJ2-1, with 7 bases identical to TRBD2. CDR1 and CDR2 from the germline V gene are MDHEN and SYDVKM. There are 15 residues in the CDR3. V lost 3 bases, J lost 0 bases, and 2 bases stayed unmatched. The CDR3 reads CASSLGGSSYNEQFF. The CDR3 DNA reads TGTGCCAGCAGTTTGGGGGGGAGCTCCTACAATGAGCAGTTCTTC.

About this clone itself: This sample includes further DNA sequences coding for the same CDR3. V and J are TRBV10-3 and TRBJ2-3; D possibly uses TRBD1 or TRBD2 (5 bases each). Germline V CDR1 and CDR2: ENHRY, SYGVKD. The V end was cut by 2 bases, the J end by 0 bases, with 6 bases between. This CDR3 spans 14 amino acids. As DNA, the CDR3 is TGTGCCATCAGTGAGAGGGACAGCACAGATACGCAGTATTTT. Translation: CAISERDSTDTQYF.

DNA of the CDR3: TGTGCCAGCAGCGAAAGGATATCCACTGAAGCTTTCTTT. Translating gives CASSERISTEAFF. This sequence joins TRBV7-3 and TRBJ1-1; D gene unclear. Trimming took off 5 bases at V and 4 bases at J, with 11 bases between the two ends. Germline V gene data show CDR1 as SGHTA and CDR2 as FQGTGA. This CDR3 comprises 13 residues.

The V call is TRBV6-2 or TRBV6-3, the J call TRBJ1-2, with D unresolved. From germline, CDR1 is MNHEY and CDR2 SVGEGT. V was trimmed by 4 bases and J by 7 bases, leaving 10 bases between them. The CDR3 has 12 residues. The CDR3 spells CASSLTRRGYTF. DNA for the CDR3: TGTGCCAGCAGTTTGACACGCCGTGGCTACACCTTC.

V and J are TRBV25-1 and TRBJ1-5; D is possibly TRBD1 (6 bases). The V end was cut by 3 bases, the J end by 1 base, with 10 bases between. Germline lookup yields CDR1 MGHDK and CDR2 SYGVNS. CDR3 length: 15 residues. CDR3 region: CASSDPGASNQPQHF. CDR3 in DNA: TGTGCCAGCAGTGATCCGGGGGCAAGCAATCAGCCCCAGCATTTT.

The CDR3 DNA reads as TGTGCCAGCAGCTTGGGTTCGACAGGCCTGATTGAAAAACTGTTTTTT. Translated: CASSLGSTGLIEKLFF. The chain links TRBV5-8 to TRBJ1-4, with D possibly matching TRBD1 (6 bases). The V end was cut by 0 bases, the J end by 7 bases, with 16 bases between. CDR1 SGHTS and CDR2 YDEGEE come from the germline V gene. CDR3 length equals 16 residues.

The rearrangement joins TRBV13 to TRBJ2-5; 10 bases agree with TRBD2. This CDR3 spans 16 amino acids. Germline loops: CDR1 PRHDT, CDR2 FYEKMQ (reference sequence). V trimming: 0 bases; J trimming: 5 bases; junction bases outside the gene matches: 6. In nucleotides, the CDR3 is TGTGCCAGCAGCTTAGGCGAGCGGGAGGGGTCCGAGACCCAGTACTTC. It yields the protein CASSLGEREGSETQYF.